This record concerns one TCR beta chain sequence. This record comes from a study of cytomegalovirus exposure and HLA in healthy donors. PCR primers comprised 60 Vbeta and 13 Jbeta primers. Profiling relied on immunoSEQ multiplex PCR, and the TCRdb table lists in-frame clones only, not all of them. This table has 240,000 or so clones, 80% to 85% appearing once. The CDR3 extends over 14 amino acids. V trimming: 6 bases; J trimming: 3 bases; junction bases outside the gene matches: 5. Germline CDR1 and CDR2: SGHRS and YFSETQ. V gene TRBV5-1 combines with J gene TRBJ2-5; 10 nucleotides agree with TRBD2. Sequences were obtained from PBMCs. The TCR comes from an older woman in good health and CMV-seropositive. The CDR3 loop reads CASKQGTSEETQYF. Here the CDR3 DNA reads TGCGCCAGCAAACAAGGGACTAGCGAAGAGACCCAGTACTTC.